Following are 21 T cell receptor beta chains from one sample sequenced in a study of blood T cell repertoires in COVID-19 (dated by TCRdb to the early 2020s). Libraries came from the immunoSEQ multiplex PCR assay. TCRdb took this table from immuneACCESS and kept in-frame rearrangements with V and J called. Such tables lack part of the clones; where checked against another copy, unresolved V genes explain under half of the gap, and the rest is unexplained. Here the sample has around 300,000 clones; approximately 88% occur a single time. The ten most abundant clones make up approximately 0.85% of the sample. The sequenced sample was peripheral blood. Receptor source: a woman between 40 and 50 years old who had recovered from COVID-19.

The V and J genes are TRBV14 and TRBJ2-1; 8 bases match TRBD2. This CDR3 has 14 residues. After removal of 4 bases from V and 3 bases from J, the junction contained 2 bases not matched to a gene. The germline V gene encodes CDR1 SGHDN and CDR2 FVKESK. CDR3 protein: CASSPLADYNEQFF. In DNA, the CDR3 is TGTGCCAGCAGCCCACTAGCGGACTACAATGAGCAGTTCTTC.

The J gene is TRBJ1-2, the V gene TRBV28; 10 bases are shared with TRBD1. Germline CDR1 and CDR2: MDHEN and SYDVKM. Trimming removed 2 bases from V and 3 bases from J; junction bases left unmatched: 3. CDR3 length: 15 amino acids. DNA for the CDR3: TGTGCCAGCAGTTTAGATGGGACAGGGGACTATGGCTACACCTTC. Protein: CASSLDGTGDYGYTF.

The J gene is TRBJ2-2, the V gene TRBV6-5; D perhaps matches TRBD1 (5 bases). V shed 6 bases and J shed 1 base, with 12 bases lying between them. CDR3 length: 15 residues. Germline-derived CDR1 and CDR2 are MNHEY and SVGAGI. The CDR3 DNA sequence: TGTGCCAGCAGCTCCGTTCAGGGGAACACCGGGGAGCTGTTTTTT. Its protein is CASSSVQGNTGELFF.

J is TRBJ1-4 and V is TRBV11-3; no clear D. Looked up from germline, CDR1 is SGHNT and CDR2 is YENEEA. Trimming removed 4 bases at V and 3 bases at J, with 15 bases between. The CDR3 totals 16 residues. In DNA, the CDR3 is TGTGCCAGCAGCTCACGGCGGGCGGACCCTAATGAAAAACTGTTTTTT. Translation gives CASSSRRADPNEKLFF.

The rearrangement links TRBV21-1 to TRBJ2-3; no DNA check was done on the table's D call, TRBD1. TRBV21-1 corresponds to a pseudogene. The CDR3 covers 18 residues. The CDR3: CASSKGQGGLTSTDTQYF. The CDR3 DNA follows: TGTGCCAGCAGCAAAGGACAGGGGGGACTTACTAGCACAGATACGCAGTATTTT.

CDR3 DNA sequence: TGCAGTGCTAGTGATGGGGCGCCAGATACGCAGTATTTT. Translation: CSASDGAPDTQYF. The chain uses TRBV20-1 and TRBJ2-3; D might be TRBD1 (5 bases). Trimming removed 3 bases at V and 4 bases at J, with 11 bases between. The CDR3 has 13 amino acids. Per germline, CDR1 DFQATT and CDR2 SNEGSKA (reference sequence).

The genes are TRBV25-1 and TRBJ1-1, with 8 bases lining up with TRBD1. The CDR3 totals 15 residues. The junction had 7 bases not matched to a gene; V was cut back by 6 bases and J by 1 base. Germline values: CDR1 MGHDK, CDR2 SYGVNS. CDR3 sequence: CASSELQGANTEAFF. CDR3 nucleotide sequence: TGTGCCAGCAGCGAACTTCAGGGGGCGAACACTGAAGCTTTCTTT. Combining the CDR3 with reference TRBV25-1 and TRBJ1-1 gives the whole variable domain EADIYQTPRYLVIGTGKKITLECSQTMGHDKMYWYQQDPGMELHLIHYSYGVNSTEKGDLSSESTVSRIRTEHFPLTLESARPSHTSQYLCASSELQGANTEAFFGQGTRLTVV.

The chain has TRBV18 and TRBJ2-1, with 7 bases that match TRBD2. This CDR3 has 14 residues. CDR1 and CDR2 from the germline V gene are KGHSH and LQKENI. J gave up 6 bases and V 4 bases, and 6 bases lay outside the gene matches. The CDR3 reads CASSQSGEGNEQFF. The CDR3 DNA follows: TGTGCCAGCTCACAATCCGGGGAGGGCAATGAGCAGTTCTTC.

The chain links TRBV11-1 to TRBJ2-3, with TRBD2 as a possible D gene (7 bases). The CDR3 length is 16 residues. CDR1 is SGHAT and CDR2 is FQDESV in the germline V gene (reference sequence). Trimming cost V 3 bases and J 6 bases, with 19 bases left between them. The CDR3 is CASSFGGAAPRDTQYF. As DNA, the CDR3 is TGTGCCAGCAGCTTTGGGGGGGCGGCCCCACGCGATACGCAGTATTTT.

This chain connects TRBV28 to TRBJ1-2; possibly TRBD1 for D (6 bases). Germline-derived CDR1 and CDR2 are MDHEN and SYDVKM. Trimming removed 7 bases at V and 4 bases at J, with 19 bases between. There are 15 residues in the CDR3. The CDR3 protein is CASTLAGDIFYGYTF. CDR3 coding DNA: TGTGCCAGCACCCTGGCGGGGGACATTTTCTATGGCTACACCTTC.

The rearrangement uses TRBV27 and TRBJ1-1, with TRBD1 as a possible D gene (5 bases). V shed 2 bases and J shed 8 bases, with 9 bases lying between them. CDR1 is MNHEY and CDR2 is SMNVEV in the germline V gene (reference sequence). The CDR3 sequence is 12 residues long. In DNA, the CDR3 is TGTGCCAGCAGTTTAGCAGGGCGAGAAGCTTTCTTT. Amino acids: CASSLAGREAFF.

The CDR3 loop reads CATSDLRGQDQETQYF. The DNA for the CDR3 is TGTGCCACCAGTGATTTGCGGGGACAGGACCAAGAGACCCAGTACTTC. The gene calls are TRBV24-1 and TRBJ2-5; 8 bases are shared with TRBD1. After removal of 0 bases from V and 0 bases from J, the junction contained 2 bases not matched to a gene. Per the germline V gene, CDR1 is KGHDR and CDR2 is SFDVKD. This CDR3 has 16 amino acids.

The chain joins TRBV27 to TRBJ2-1; 10 bases are shared with TRBD2. V was clipped by 2 bases and J by 6 bases; unmatched bases: 4. Germline CDR1 MNHEY, CDR2 SMNVEV (reference sequence). The CDR3 loop spans 15 amino acids. The CDR3 spells CASSLVLAGANEQFF. CDR3 sequence (DNA): TGTGCCAGCAGTTTAGTCCTAGCGGGAGCCAATGAGCAGTTCTTC.

The CDR3 bases are TGTGCCAGTAGTAATACAGGGGGCGTGAGTTTTGGCTACACCTTC. Its translation is CASSNTGGVSFGYTF. The chain has TRBV19 and TRBJ1-2, with TRBD1 matching over 9 bases. J lost 7 bases, V lost 4 bases, and 10 bases had no gene match. CDR3 size: 15 residues. CDR1 is LNHDA, CDR2 SQIVND, per germline (reference sequence).

This rearrangement joins TRBV7-2 to TRBJ2-1; 9 bases agree with TRBD2. Trimming cost V 4 bases and J 0 bases; bases outside gene matches: 10. CDR3 length: 18 amino acids. Germline-derived CDR1 and CDR2 are SGHTA and FQGNSA. The CDR3 region has the DNA TGTGCCAGCAGCTCGGCCCTAGCGGGACTGAGCTCCTACAATGAGCAGTTCTTC. Amino acid sequence: CASSSALAGLSSYNEQFF.

The rearrangement uses TRBV30 and TRBJ2-7; 11 nucleotides align to TRBD2. The CDR3 runs to 15 residues. From germline, CDR1 is GTSNPN and CDR2 SVGIG (reference sequence). Trimming at V came to 8 bases and at J to 2 bases, leaving 11 bases not matched to a gene. In nucleotides, the CDR3 is TGTGCCGGAAGGGCCACTAGCGGGAGTCCCTACGAGCAGTACTTC. As protein: CAGRATSGSPYEQYF.

The CDR3 DNA reads TGTGCCAGCAGCTCCAGCGACAGGAACACTGAAGCTTTCTTT. This gives the protein CASSSSDRNTEAFF. The chain uses TRBV11-2 and TRBJ1-1; a weak D match, TRBD1 (5 bases). The CDR3 extends over 14 amino acids. V was pared by 4 bases and J by 1 base, with 10 bases between. Germline V gives CDR1 SGHAT, CDR2 FQNNGV.

This clone has only one observation. This chain connects TRBV3-1 (or the pseudogene TRBV3-2) to TRBJ2-7, with 9 nucleotides matching TRBD1. J lost 7 bases, V lost 3 bases, and 4 bases had no gene match. This CDR3 has 13 residues. Germline V gives CDR1 LGHDT, CDR2 YNNKEL (reference sequence). The CDR3 bases are TGTGCCAGCAGCCAGGGACAGGGAGTGGAGCAGTACTTC. It encodes CASSQGQGVEQYF.

The chain combines TRBV6-5 with TRBJ2-3; 9 bases match TRBD2. Trimming took 7 bases from V and 1 from J; bases not matched to a gene: 3. Germline CDR1 is MNHEY and CDR2 is SVGAGI. The CDR3 extends over 14 amino acids. CDR3 sequence reads: CASKIAGGTDTQYF. CDR3 nucleotide sequence: TGTGCCAGCAAAATAGCGGGAGGCACAGATACGCAGTATTTT.

The V gene is TRBV27, the J gene TRBJ2-3; no definite D call. The germline V and J ends were trimmed by 4 bases and 8 bases, with 16 bases remaining between them. The length of the CDR3 is 14 residues. CDR1 and CDR2 (germline): MNHEY, SMNVEV (reference sequence). In DNA form, the CDR3 reads TGTGCCAGCAGTTCACCGGCCCAGGTGGCTACGCAGTATTTT. Protein sequence: CASSSPAQVATQYF.

Notes on this clone: The same CDR3 also results from other DNA sequences found in this sample. CDR3 residues: CASSFRDRDTDTQYF. CDR3 nucleotide sequence: TGTGCCAGCTCGTTTAGGGACAGGGACACAGATACGCAGTATTTT. V gene TRBV7-9 combines with J gene TRBJ2-3, with TRBD1 matching over 9 bases. This CDR3 has 15 amino acids. CDR1 is SEHNR and CDR2 is FQNEAQ in the germline V gene (reference sequence). After removal of 8 bases from V and 2 bases from J, the junction contained 8 bases not matched to a gene.